These 28 T cell receptor beta chains were sequenced from one sample in a study of T cell responses to AZD1222 COVID-19 vaccine (dated by TCRdb to the early 2020s). Libraries were constructed by the immunoSEQ multiplex PCR assay. TCRdb took this table from immuneACCESS and kept in-frame rearrangements with V and J called. Such tables lack part of the clones; where checked against another copy, unresolved V genes explain under half of the gap, and the rest is unexplained. Here the sample has fewer than 150,000 clones; just over 85% occur a single time. Under 9% of the sample lies in the top ten. Explained via the paper, the time point label denotes: baseline before first vaccination. The sample was peripheral blood, taken on day 0 of AZD1222 vaccination. The receptors stem from an adult in good health.

The gene calls are TRBV29-1 and TRBJ2-1, with 7 bases matching TRBD2. The CDR3 consists of 14 residues. J lost 5 bases, V lost 6 bases, and 10 bases had no gene match. Germline CDR1 and CDR2: SQVTM and ANQGSEA. CDR3 sequence (DNA): TGCAGCGTCCAAAACTCGGGGGGAGACAATGAGCAGTTCTTC. It translates to CSVQNSGGDNEQFF.

The V gene is TRBV2, the J gene TRBJ1-2; D not certain. The CDR3 covers 14 residues. The V gene lost 2 bases and the J gene lost 5 bases, with 12 bases spanning the gap. In germline, CDR1 is SNHLY, CDR2 FYNNEI. The CDR3 sequence is CASSEKGLGYGYTF. CDR3 nucleotide sequence: TGTGCCAGCAGTGAAAAAGGCCTCGGGTATGGCTACACCTTC.

V usage is TRBV29-1 and J usage is TRBJ1-4; D remains unclear. This CDR3 has 11 residues. Per the germline V gene, CDR1 is SQVTM and CDR2 is ANQGSEA. Trimming left V 7 bases short and J 8 bases short, with 11 bases between. The chain's CDR3 is CSAWEDEKLFF. The CDR3 bases are TGCAGCGCCTGGGAGGACGAAAAACTGTTTTTT. The variable domain in full, completed from reference TRBV29-1 and TRBJ1-4, reads SAVISQKPSRDICQRGTSLTIQCQVDSQVTMMFWYRQQPGQSLTLIATANQGSEATYESGFVIDKFPISRPNLTFSTLTVSNMSPEDSSIYLCSAWEDEKLFFGSGTQLSVL.

The chain links TRBV7-2 to TRBJ2-1; D not certain. From germline, CDR1 is SGHTA and CDR2 FQGNSA. This CDR3 comprises 12 residues. V was trimmed by 1 base and J by 7 bases, leaving 5 bases between them. The CDR3 protein is CASSLVGNEQFF. The DNA for the CDR3 is TGTGCCAGCAGCTTAGTGGGGAATGAGCAGTTCTTC.

The chain joins TRBV9 to TRBJ2-1; TRBD2 matches 13 bases. The junction had 6 bases not matched to a gene; V was cut back by 0 bases and J by 3 bases. Per germline, CDR1 SGDLS and CDR2 YYNGEE. The CDR3 loop spans 18 amino acids. This CDR3 is CASSVASGTSGIYNEQFF. Here the CDR3 DNA reads TGTGCCAGCAGCGTAGCCAGTGGGACTAGCGGGATCTACAATGAGCAGTTCTTC.

The CDR3 DNA reads TGTGCCAGCATCACAGGGGGCTCTGGAAACACCATATATTTT. It specifies CASITGGSGNTIYF. This sequence joins TRBV28 and TRBJ1-3; 8 nucleotides agree with TRBD1. CDR3 length: 14 amino acids. Germline loops: CDR1 MDHEN, CDR2 SYDVKM. The V segment lost 7 bases and the J segment 0 bases; nucleotides outside the gene matches: 2.

The CDR3 region has the DNA TGTGCCAGCAGTCGGGTTCGGGCGGGAGAGAGTGAGACCCAGTACTTC. Protein sequence: CASSRVRAGESETQYF. This sequence joins TRBV28 and TRBJ2-5; 7 bases are a match to TRBD2. There are 16 residues in the CDR3. V lost 5 bases to trimming and J lost 5 bases; unmatched junction nucleotides: 14. Per the germline V gene, CDR1 is MDHEN and CDR2 is SYDVKM.

V usage is TRBV20-1 and J usage is TRBJ1-2; unclear D gene. The CDR3 consists of 8 residues. Germline CDR1 and CDR2: DFQATT and SNEGSKA (reference sequence). Trimming stripped 6 bases from V and 14 bases from J, with 10 bases between. For the CDR3, the DNA is TGCAGTGCCCTACGTGATACCTTC. Translating gives CSALRDTF.

The chain links TRBV7-9 to TRBJ1-2; D is possibly TRBD1 (5 bases). CDR3 length: 14 residues. V gave up 3 bases and J gave up 1 base, with 9 bases separating them. Germline CDR1 SEHNR, CDR2 FQNEAQ (reference sequence). The CDR3 DNA is TGTGCCAGCAGCTTGGGGGATGGTAACTATGGCTACACCTTC. Translated: CASSLGDGNYGYTF.

This chain uses TRBV5-5 with TRBJ1-5; the D gene is possibly TRBD1 (6 bases). Trimming took off 5 bases at V and 5 bases at J, with 17 bases between the two ends. Germline assignment: CDR1 SGHKS and CDR2 YYEKEE (reference sequence). The CDR3 runs to 15 residues. CDR3 in amino acids: CASRVDGTPYQPQHF. Here the CDR3 DNA reads TGTGCCAGCAGGGTTGATGGGACACCTTATCAGCCCCAGCATTTT.

CDR3 amino acids: CASSSGRGMNTEAFF. In nucleotides, the CDR3 is TGTGCCAGTAGTTCGGGCAGGGGCATGAACACTGAAGCTTTCTTT. The chain couples TRBV19 to TRBJ1-1; tentative D call: TRBD1 (6 bases). This CDR3 spans 15 amino acids. Germline-derived CDR1 and CDR2 are LNHDA and SQIVND (reference sequence). V shed 5 bases and J shed 0 bases, with 13 bases lying between them.

V is TRBV7-3 and J is TRBJ2-2; D ambiguous. The length of the CDR3 is 13 residues. The germline V gene encodes CDR1 SGHTA and CDR2 FQGTGA. With 5 bases removed from V and 7 bases from J, the gap between germline ends came to 11 bases. The CDR3: CASSLPSSGELFF. DNA for the CDR3: TGTGCCAGCAGCCTCCCCTCCAGCGGGGAGCTGTTTTTT.

The chain carries TRBV5-1 and TRBJ2-7; weak D call: TRBD2 (6 bases). The V end was cut by 0 bases, the J end by 3 bases, with 13 bases between. The germline V gene encodes CDR1 SGHRS and CDR2 YFSETQ. The CDR3 is 15 amino acids. CDR3 residues: CASSLAGDPHYEQYF. CDR3 coding DNA: TGCGCCAGCAGCTTGGCGGGGGACCCCCACTACGAGCAGTACTTC.

The chain uses TRBV7-9 and TRBJ1-1; 8 nucleotides line up with TRBD1. The length of the CDR3 is 18 residues. J lost 1 base, V lost 6 bases, and 16 bases had no gene match. Germline V lookup: CDR1 SEHNR, CDR2 FQNEAQ (reference sequence). The CDR3 region has the DNA TGTGCCAGCAGGCGGGCGGGTGGCCTACAGGGGGAGAACACTGAAGCTTTCTTT. Protein: CASRRAGGLQGENTEAFF.

The chain couples TRBV5-1 to TRBJ1-1; weak D call: TRBD1 (6 bases). The CDR3 runs 15 residues. Germline CDR1 and CDR2: SGHRS and YFSETQ. Trimming shortened V by 0 bases and J by 4 bases, and 13 bases separated the two germline ends. The CDR3 DNA reads as TGCGCCAGCAGCTTGGGAGGGGGTTTTGGCACTGAAGCTTTCTTT. Amino acid sequence: CASSLGGGFGTEAFF.

The J gene is TRBJ1-6, the V gene TRBV5-1; D not resolved. Germline V CDR1 and CDR2: SGHRS, YFSETQ. The CDR3 spans 14 residues. Trimming shortened V by 0 bases and J by 7 bases, and 8 bases separated the two germline ends. The CDR3 here is CASSLVGRNSPLHF. CDR3 sequence (DNA): TGCGCCAGCAGCTTGGTTGGCAGGAATTCACCCCTCCACTTT.

This clone has just one count. The V gene is TRBV19, the J gene TRBJ1-2; 9 nucleotides match TRBD1. Trimming at V came to 3 bases and at J to 4 bases, leaving 6 bases not matched to a gene. Germline V lookup: CDR1 LNHDA, CDR2 SQIVND (reference sequence). CDR3 size: 15 residues. The DNA of the CDR3 is TGTGCCAGTAGTATCGGGACAGGGCAAGGCTATGGCTACACCTTC. It yields the protein CASSIGTGQGYGYTF.

The genes are TRBV19 and TRBJ1-5; a weak D match, TRBD1 (6 bases). The CDR3 is 19 amino acids. Trimming cost V 4 bases and J 0 bases, with 22 bases left between them. Germline-derived CDR1 and CDR2 are LNHDA and SQIVND (reference sequence). The CDR3 region has the DNA TGTGCCAGTAGTAGACGACAGGCGCCGCCAGAATATAGCAATCAGCCCCAGCATTTT. Amino acid sequence: CASSRRQAPPEYSNQPQHF.

CDR3 sequence (DNA): TGTGCCAGCAGCTTAGTTCAGGCGAACACTGAAGCTTTCTTT. Amino acids: CASSLVQANTEAFF. The chain recombines TRBV7-2 with TRBJ1-1; D gene ambiguous. The CDR3 length is 14 residues. The V end lost 1 base, the J end lost 1 base, and 7 bases lay between the germline ends. Germline V gives CDR1 SGHTA, CDR2 FQGNSA.

The V gene is TRBV7-2, the J gene TRBJ1-2; TRBD1 agrees at 8 bases. The germline gives CDR1 SGHTA, CDR2 FQGNSA. This CDR3 has 14 amino acids. V dropped 4 bases and J dropped 7; count of bases not matched to a gene: 8. CDR3 DNA: TGTGCCAGCAGCTCAGGGACAGGAGGGGGTGGCTACACCTTC. As protein: CASSSGTGGGGYTF.

This chain uses TRBV2 with TRBJ2-7, with 10 positions matching TRBD1. This CDR3 has 15 residues. V shed 7 bases, J shed 5 bases, and the junction held 11 bases outside the gene matches. Germline CDR1 and CDR2: SNHLY and FYNNEI. The CDR3 sequence is CASIFWRDRGNEQYF. As DNA, the CDR3 is TGTGCCAGCATCTTCTGGCGGGACAGGGGCAACGAGCAGTACTTC.

The genes are TRBV6-5 and TRBJ2-7; D is possibly TRBD2 (6 bases). V was cut by 0 bases and J by 0 bases, with 12 bases left in between. There are 16 residues in the CDR3. The germline V gene has CDR1 MNHEY and CDR2 SVGAGI. The CDR3 nucleotides are TGTGCCAGCAGTTACTCGCCGGGAGCCAACTCCTACGAGCAGTACTTC. Protein product: CASSYSPGANSYEQYF.

V gene TRBV5-1 combines with J gene TRBJ2-2, with D perhaps assigned TRBD1 or TRBD2 (7 bases each). The germline gives CDR1 SGHRS, CDR2 YFSETQ. Trimming cost V 4 bases and J 6 bases, with 19 bases left between them. The length of the CDR3 is 16 residues. The CDR3 nucleotides read TGCGCCAGCAGCCCCCGGGGAGGGGGCGCATCCGGGGAGCTGTTTTTT. It yields the protein CASSPRGGGASGELFF.

The chain carries TRBV4-1 and TRBJ1-1; D is undetermined. V dropped 7 bases and J dropped 1 base, with 4 bases sitting between them. Germline V lookup: CDR1 MGHRA, CDR2 YSYEKL. This CDR3 contains 11 residues. The CDR3 nucleotides are TGCGCCAGCATGACGAACACTGAAGCTTTCTTT. Amino acids: CASMTNTEAFF.

A few counts support this clone. The chain has TRBV30 and TRBJ1-5; 7 nucleotides match TRBD1. The CDR3 totals 14 residues. Germline lookup yields CDR1 GTSNPN and CDR2 SVGIG (reference sequence). J lost 3 bases, V lost 3 bases, and 5 bases had no gene match. For the CDR3, the DNA is TGTGCCTGGAGGCCGGGACAGCCCAATCAGCCCCAGCATTTT. This translates into CAWRPGQPNQPQHF.

The chain carries TRBV3-1 (or the pseudogene TRBV3-2) and TRBJ1-6, with D possibly TRBD1 on 5 matching bases. The V and J ends lost 3 bases and 0 bases respectively, with 12 bases between them. Germline V lookup: CDR1 LGHDT, CDR2 YNNKEL (reference sequence). The CDR3 extends over 17 amino acids. The DNA of the CDR3 is TGTGCCAGCAGCCACCGAAAGGGGAGCTCCTATAATTCACCCCTCCACTTT. It specifies CASSHRKGSSYNSPLHF.

The chain combines TRBV2 with TRBJ1-2, with 7 bases matching TRBD1. CDR1 is SNHLY and CDR2 is FYNNEI in the germline V gene. The CDR3 has 15 residues. J was trimmed by 4 bases and V by 6 bases; bases with no gene match: 11. Here the CDR3 DNA reads TGTGCCAGCAGGGCGACAGGGATAGGAGGCTATGGCTACACCTTC. Translation: CASRATGIGGYGYTF.

J is TRBJ2-1 and V is TRBV2, with D possibly TRBD2 on 6 matching bases. Germline assignment: CDR1 SNHLY and CDR2 FYNNEI. The CDR3 consists of 15 residues. Deletions cut 2 bases from V and 7 bases from J, with 15 bases between. CDR3 sequence (DNA): TGTGCCAGCAGTGAAACGGGCGGAGGGCTAAATGAGCAGTTCTTC. Its protein product is CASSETGGGLNEQFF. The full variable domain, with the rest looked up from reference TRBV2 and TRBJ2-1, is EPEVTQTPSHQVTQMGQEVILRCVPISNHLYFYWYRQILGQKVEFLVSFYNNEISEKSEIFDDQFSVERPDGSNFTLKIRSTKLEDSAMYFCASSETGGGLNEQFFGPGTRLTVL.